The rows below give T cell receptor beta chains drawn from one sample of a study of post-analysis software for immune sequencing data. One entry per CDR3 protein, called by TCRdb with MiXCR from the PCR reads. This table holds roughly 800,000 distinct CDR3 sequences, 25% to 30% found once. Sequenced sample: blood. These receptors were obtained from a girl aged 10 to 17 with multiple sclerosis. Each CDR3 is given without its conserved first and last residue. Fields, in order: CDR3 protein, J gene, V gene.

CDR3: ASSLGDRVPYEQY
J: NA
V: TRBV11-2

CDR3: ASSYSIGQGYEQY
J: TRBJ2-7
V: TRBV6-6

CDR3: SARVNTRGPVGRGYT
J: TRBJ1-2
V: TRBV20-1

CDR3: ASSLITPDGQY
J: TRBJ2-3
V: TRBV7-2

CDR3: ASRDSGRETQY
J: TRBJ2-5
V: TRBV28

CDR3: ASSYEGGWVRSGLHNEQF
J: TRBJ2-1
V: TRBV6-2/TRBV6-3

CDR3: ASSLSGTAEEPQH
J: TRBJ1-5
V: TRBV7-2

CDR3: ASSGTGRDTQY
J: TRBJ2-3
V: TRBV7-2

CDR3: AAVGGRTDTQY
J: TRBJ2-3
V: TRBV10-3

CDR3: ASSLAWAKLTPLH
J: TRBJ1-6
V: TRBV7-2

CDR3: VSSPPKGRDQETQY
J: TRBJ2-5
V: TRBV10-1

CDR3: ASEPWTVSSTDTQY
J: TRBJ2-3
V: TRBV6-2/TRBV6-3

CDR3: ASSLPRPNEQF
J: TRBJ2-1
V: TRBV27

CDR3: SAIGTGSGYT
J: TRBJ1-2
V: TRBV20-1

CDR3: ASSPLVDRSYGYT
J: TRBJ1-2
V: TRBV4-1

CDR3: ASSFAGLAGGSYEQY
J: TRBJ2-7
V: TRBV7-2